This is a list of T cell receptor beta chains from one sample in a study of blood T cells in healthy people across ages. TCRdb re-derived calls from the 5' RACE reads in MiXCR, one entry per CDR3 protein. This sample has about 1.6 million distinct CDR3 sequences; around 35% occur once, and the top ten carry around 11%. The sequenced material came from blood. The receptors here all came from a woman in her twenties or thirties in good health. Both conserved end residues are part of each CDR3. The order of the fields is CDR3 DNA, CDR3 protein, V gene, clone size, D gene, J gene. A D gene is named only where the DNA matches it firmly. The size entry is marked missing in some rows and otherwise reads once, few, many or a size class.

CDR3 DNA: TGTGCCAGCGCTTGGATGATAGAGACCCAGTACTTC; CDR3 protein: CASAWMIETQYF; V gene: TRBV2; clone size: few; D gene: .; J gene: TRBJ2-5
CDR3 DNA: TGCGCCGGCAGTGACGGGACTAGCGGTAACAATGAGCAGTTCTTC; CDR3 protein: CAGSDGTSGNNEQFF; V gene: TRBV10-2; clone size: few; D gene: TRBD2; J gene: TRBJ2-1
CDR3 DNA: TGTGCCAGCAGCCAGCACCATTTCACCGGGGAGCTGTTTTTT; CDR3 protein: CASSQHHFTGELFF; V gene: TRBV14; clone size: .; D gene: .; J gene: TRBJ2-2
CDR3 DNA: TGCGCCAGCAGCCCGCACCCGGGAAGCACCTACAATGAGCAGTTCTTC; CDR3 protein: CASSPHPGSTYNEQFF; V gene: TRBV4-1; clone size: many; D gene: .; J gene: TRBJ2-1
CDR3 DNA: TGTGCCAGCTCTCGGGACCAGGGGAGGACCCAGTACTTC; CDR3 protein: CASSRDQGRTQYF; V gene: TRBV9; clone size: once; D gene: .; J gene: TRBJ2-5
CDR3 DNA: TGTGCCATCAGTGACTCGGGACTAGCGGCTAATGAGCAGTTCTTC; CDR3 protein: CAISDSGLAANEQFF; V gene: TRBV10-3; clone size: few; D gene: TRBD2; J gene: TRBJ2-1
CDR3 DNA: TGTGCCAGCAGTTTAACCCGGGACAGGGCCGAAGCTTTCTTT; CDR3 protein: CASSLTRDRAEAFF; V gene: TRBV28; clone size: .; D gene: TRBD1; J gene: TRBJ1-1
CDR3 DNA: TGTGCCAGCAGCTATAGCGGGAGTTTAGGCGAGACCCAGTACTTC; CDR3 protein: CASSYSGSLGETQYF; V gene: TRBV5-5; clone size: .; D gene: TRBD2; J gene: TRBJ2-5
CDR3 DNA: TGTGCCAGCAGCTTAGAAGTTTGGACCGGGGAGCTGTTTTTT; CDR3 protein: CASSLEVWTGELFF; V gene: TRBV7-2; clone size: .; D gene: .; J gene: TRBJ2-2
CDR3 DNA: TGCAGCGTTGACGCCAATGAGCAGTTCTTC; CDR3 protein: CSVDANEQFF; V gene: TRBV29-1; clone size: many; D gene: .; J gene: TRBJ2-1
CDR3 DNA: TGTGCCATCAGCTCGGGACTAGCGGGAGTAGGAGAGACCCAGTACTTC; CDR3 protein: CAISSGLAGVGETQYF; V gene: TRBV10-3; clone size: .; D gene: TRBD2; J gene: TRBJ2-5
CDR3 DNA: TGTGCCAGCAGTTTCGTTCCCAGCTATGGCTACACCTTC; CDR3 protein: CASSFVPSYGYTF; V gene: TRBV12-3/TRBV12-4; clone size: few; D gene: .; J gene: TRBJ1-2
CDR3 DNA: TGTGCCAGCAGGTGGGGGCAGGATAATGAAAAACTGTTTTTT; CDR3 protein: CASRWGQDNEKLFF; V gene: TRBV12-3/TRBV12-4; clone size: few; D gene: .; J gene: TRBJ1-4
CDR3 DNA: TGTGCCAGCAGCGAGGGGACTAGCGGGGGGGCATACTACAGTGAGCAGTTCTTC; CDR3 protein: CASSEGTSGGAYYSEQFF; V gene: TRBV5-6; clone size: .; D gene: TRBD2; J gene: TRBJ2-1
CDR3 DNA: TGCGCCAGCAGCCAACTTTGGACATTTCTCTATGGCTACACCTTC; CDR3 protein: CASSQLWTFLYGYTF; V gene: TRBV4-1; clone size: few; D gene: .; J gene: TRBJ1-2
CDR3 DNA: TGTGCCAGCAGTCAGAGGGGGCGCGACTATGGCTACACCTTC; CDR3 protein: CASSQRGRDYGYTF; V gene: TRBV3-1; clone size: .; D gene: TRBD1; J gene: TRBJ1-2
CDR3 DNA: TGCAGCGTGCGTCGGGCTAGCGGGAGTTTGTGGCAAGAGACCCAGTACTTC; CDR3 protein: CSVRRASGSLWQETQYF; V gene: TRBV29-1; clone size: .; D gene: TRBD2; J gene: TRBJ2-5
CDR3 DNA: TGTACCAGCAGCTTCAGGACTCCTACCTTGGACCGGCACCAAAGCTCCTACAATGAGCAGTTCTTC; CDR3 protein: CTSSFRTPTLDRHQSSYNEQFF; V gene: TRBV7-8; clone size: once; D gene: .; J gene: TRBJ2-1
CDR3 DNA: TGCGCCAGCAGCTGGGACGGTCTATACACTGAAGCTTTCTTT; CDR3 protein: CASSWDGLYTEAFF; V gene: TRBV5-1; clone size: .; D gene: .; J gene: TRBJ1-1
CDR3 DNA: TGTGCCAGTAGTATGGACAGGGGGAATGAGCAGTTCTTC; CDR3 protein: CASSMDRGNEQFF; V gene: TRBV19; clone size: .; D gene: TRBD1; J gene: TRBJ2-1
CDR3 DNA: TGTGCCAGCAGCACGAGATCCGTGAACACTGAAGCTTTCTTT; CDR3 protein: CASSTRSVNTEAFF; V gene: TRBV27; clone size: .; D gene: .; J gene: TRBJ1-1
CDR3 DNA: TGTGCCACCAGAATTCACGGGGTCGTGTATACGCAGTATTTT; CDR3 protein: CATRIHGVVYTQYF; V gene: TRBV15; clone size: .; D gene: .; J gene: TRBJ2-3